This is a list of T cell receptor beta chains from one sample in a study of early T cells in non-severe SARS-CoV-2 infection. TCRdb called the 5' RACE reads again in MiXCR, with one record for every CDR3 protein. The table has about 58,000 distinct CDR3 sequences, 9.5% to 15% seen once. Sequencing was performed on whole blood, taken at baseline. The receptors were sampled from an adult who was a healthcare worker with PCR-confirmed SARS-CoV-2 infection or an uninfected control (not recorded which). The donor label of this sample is uncertain. Both conserved end residues are part of each CDR3. A clone size is listed for some rows: how often the clone was seen (once, few, many), or a class if it is expanded.

clone_size	v_call	cdr3_length	j_call	cdr3_aa
few	TRBV29-1	14	TRBJ2-3	CRSARGTGTDTQYF
many	TRBV7-2	13	TRBJ1-1	CASSRPGQLEAFF
many	TRBV18	15	TRBJ2-6	CASSPTPSGANVLTF
few	TRBV7-3	16	TRBJ2-3	CASSLTRRGITDTQYF
.	TRBV11-2	16	TRBJ1-3	CASSLEGTGSGNTIYF
.	TRBV3-1	14	TRBJ2-2	CASSQDYRTGELFF
many	TRBV6-4	14	TRBJ2-1	CASSAGQPANEQFF
many	TRBV6-1	15	TRBJ2-4	CASSEASSGENIQYF
many	TRBV6-6	15	TRBJ1-3	CASSFAPSSGNTIYF
.	TRBV29-1	15	TRBJ2-3	CSVEVQGGYSDTQYF
.	TRBV6-1	14	TRBJ2-3	CASRAGPSTDTQYF
.	TRBV9	14	TRBJ2-3	CASSPRDPKDTQYF
few	TRBV18	12	TRBJ2-3	CASSEATDTQYF